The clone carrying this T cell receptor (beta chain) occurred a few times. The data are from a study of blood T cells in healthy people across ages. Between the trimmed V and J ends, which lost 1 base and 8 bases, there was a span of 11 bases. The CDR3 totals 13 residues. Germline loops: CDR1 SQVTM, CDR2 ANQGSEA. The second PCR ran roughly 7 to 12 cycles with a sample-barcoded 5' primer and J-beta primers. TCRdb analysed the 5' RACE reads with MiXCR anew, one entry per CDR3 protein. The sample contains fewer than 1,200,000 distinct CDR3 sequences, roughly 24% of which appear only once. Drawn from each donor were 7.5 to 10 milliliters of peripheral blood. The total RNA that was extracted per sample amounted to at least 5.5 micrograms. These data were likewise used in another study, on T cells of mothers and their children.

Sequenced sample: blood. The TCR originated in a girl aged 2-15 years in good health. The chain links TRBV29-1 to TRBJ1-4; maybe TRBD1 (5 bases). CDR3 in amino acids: CSVEAGGWEKLFF. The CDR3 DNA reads TGCAGCGTTGAAGCGGGGGGTTGGGAAAAACTGTTTTTT.